A single sample gave rise to the 25 T cell receptor beta chains below, sequenced in a study of blood T cell repertoires in COVID-19. Clones were sequenced by immunoSEQ multiplex PCR, and TCRdb holds only the in-frame ones, with some missing. Among 200,000 to 250,000 clones listed, under 90% were seen once. Material: peripheral blood. These TCRs come from a man aged 55 to 69 who had recovered from COVID-19.

V and J are TRBV10-2 and TRBJ2-5; no clear D. The CDR3 has 13 amino acids. Trimming removed 4 bases from V and 7 bases from J, with 13 bases in between. The germline V gene encodes CDR1 WSHSY and CDR2 SAAADI. CDR3 sequence (DNA): TGCGCCAGCAGTGTTTTCTTAGGCGGGACCCAGTACTTC. This gives the protein CASSVFLGGTQYF.

The chain links TRBV9 to TRBJ1-4; TRBD1 aligns across 12 bases. In germline, CDR1 is SGDLS, CDR2 YYNGEE. This CDR3 spans 16 amino acids. V shed 2 bases, J shed 7 bases, and the junction held 6 bases outside the gene matches. CDR3 loop: CASSVGTGGRGEKLFF. The CDR3 coding sequence is TGTGCCAGCAGCGTCGGGACAGGGGGCCGGGGTGAAAAACTGTTTTTT.

This chain links TRBV9 with TRBJ1-1; D may be TRBD1 (6 bases). This CDR3 has 13 amino acids. Germline V gives CDR1 SGDLS, CDR2 YYNGEE. Trimming took 3 bases from V and 6 from J, leaving 12 bases between them. The CDR3 is CASSGQVFAEAFF. In DNA form, the CDR3 reads TGTGCCAGCAGCGGACAGGTATTTGCTGAAGCTTTCTTT.

This chain connects TRBV5-8 to TRBJ1-5; a possible D gene is TRBD1 (6 bases). The CDR3 length is 16 residues. CDR1 is SGHTS and CDR2 is YDEGEE in the germline V gene. V lost 4 bases and J 2 bases, leaving 16 bases between the germline ends. The CDR3 region is CASSQGNRARNQPQHF. CDR3 nucleotides: TGTGCCAGCAGCCAAGGAAACAGGGCCCGCAATCAGCCCCAGCATTTT. Full variable domain (outside the CDR3, taken from reference TRBV5-8 and TRBJ1-5): EAGVTQSPTHLIKTRGQQATLRCSPISGHTSVYWYQQALGLGLQFLLWYDEGEERNRGNFPPRFSGRQFPNYSSELNVNALELEDSALYLCASSQGNRARNQPQHFGDGTRLSIL.

The chain links TRBV19 to TRBJ1-4; TRBD1 matches 7 bases. The trim removed 9 bases at V and 5 bases at J, leaving 12 bases unmatched. The CDR3 sequence is 15 residues long. The V gene's germline CDR1 is LNHDA and CDR2 SQIVND (reference sequence). For the CDR3, the DNA is TGTGCCAGCCATCTGCGACAGGGAATAAATGAAAAACTGTTTTTT. It is translated as CASHLRQGINEKLFF. Variable domain in full (rest from reference TRBV19 and TRBJ1-4): DGGITQSPKYLFRKEGQNVTLSCEQNLNHDAMYWYRQDPGQGLRLIYYSQIVNDFQKGDIAEGYSVSREKKESFPLTVTSAQKNPTAFYLCASHLRQGINEKLFFGSGTQLSVL.

V gene TRBV6-5 combines with J gene TRBJ1-2, with D possibly TRBD1 on 6 matching bases. Germline-derived CDR1 and CDR2 are MNHEY and SVGAGI. This CDR3 has 14 amino acids. Trimming pared 7 bases from V and 1 base from J, leaving 13 bases between. The CDR3 DNA follows: TGTGCCAGCATCCGAGACAGGAATAACTATGGCTACACCTTC. It codes for CASIRDRNNYGYTF.

CDR3: CAISDTGTGGTEAFF. DNA for the CDR3: TGTGCCATCAGCGATACCGGGACAGGAGGCACTGAAGCTTTCTTT. The chain recombines TRBV10-3 with TRBJ1-1; 8 nucleotides line up with TRBD1. Germline V CDR1 and CDR2: ENHRY, SYGVKD. The ends lost 6 bases at V and 4 bases at J; junction bases unmatched: 10. The CDR3 extends over 15 amino acids.

The rearrangement links TRBV5-1 to TRBJ2-5; 9 nucleotides align to TRBD2. Germline lookup yields CDR1 SGHRS and CDR2 YFSETQ. V shed 6 bases and J 4 bases; nucleotides not matched to a gene: 7. This CDR3 region has 14 residues. CDR3 sequence: CASNSGSFGETQYF. The DNA of the CDR3 is TGCGCCAGCAATAGCGGGAGTTTTGGAGAGACCCAGTACTTC.

This clone was seen once. The V and J genes are TRBV5-4 and TRBJ2-7; TRBD2 matches at 10 bases. J lost 0 bases, V lost 7 bases, and 13 bases had no gene match. Germline V gives CDR1 SGHNT, CDR2 YYREEE (reference sequence). CDR3 length: 17 amino acids. In DNA form, the CDR3 reads TGTGCCAGCGGACGGCTAGCGGGAGAGCCCTCCTCCTACGAGCAGTACTTC. Its protein is CASGRLAGEPSSYEQYF.

This clone came up once. As DNA, the CDR3 is TGTGCCAGCAGTCCGTGGGGGGGCCCGGTTGATGGCTACACCTTC. Residues: CASSPWGGPVDGYTF. The genes are TRBV28 and TRBJ1-2; D may be TRBD1 (6 bases). There are 15 residues in the CDR3. V lost 5 bases and J 6 bases, leaving 19 bases between the germline ends. Germline lookup yields CDR1 MDHEN and CDR2 SYDVKM.

The chain has TRBV7-3 and TRBJ2-3; the match to TRBD2 covers 9 bases. The CDR3 is 15 residues long. After removal of 2 bases from V and 1 base from J, the junction contained 1 base not matched to a gene. CDR1 and CDR2 from the germline V gene are SGHTA and FQGTGA. This CDR3 reads CASSLAGGRTDTQYF. CDR3 nucleotides: TGTGCCAGCAGCTTAGCGGGGGGGCGCACAGATACGCAGTATTTT. Together with reference TRBV7-3 and TRBJ2-3, the CDR3 gives the full variable domain: GAGVSQTPSNKVTEKGKYVELRCDPISGHTALYWYRQSLGQGPEFLIYFQGTGAADDSGLPNDRFFAVRPEGSVSTLKIQRTERGDSAVYLCASSLAGGRTDTQYFGPGTRLTVL.

V and J are TRBV28 and TRBJ1-1; D is possibly TRBD1 (6 bases). The CDR3 is 14 amino acids. Trimming removed 6 bases from V and 1 base from J, with 12 bases in between. Germline-derived CDR1 and CDR2 are MDHEN and SYDVKM. The DNA for the CDR3 is TGTGCCAGCAGCCTCGACAGGCCGAACACTGAAGCTTTCTTT. Its translation is CASSLDRPNTEAFF.

The rearrangement uses TRBV4-3 and TRBJ2-7; TRBD1 aligns across 9 bases. Per germline, CDR1 LGHNA and CDR2 YSLEER. There are 17 residues in the CDR3. V dropped 3 bases and J dropped 4; count of bases not matched to a gene: 13. The CDR3 DNA follows: TGCGCCAGCAGCCAGGAACCAACCGGGACAGGGTGGTACGAGCAGTACTTC. Translated: CASSQEPTGTGWYEQYF.

V and J are TRBV5-1 and TRBJ2-3, with 12 bases aligning to TRBD2. The CDR3 runs 15 residues. The germline V gene encodes CDR1 SGHRS and CDR2 YFSETQ. The junction had 4 bases not matched to a gene; V was cut back by 4 bases and J by 4 bases. The CDR3 DNA is TGCGCCAGCAGCCCGCTAGCGGGAGGGCCAGATACGCAGTATTTT. This gives the protein CASSPLAGGPDTQYF.

The gene calls are TRBV29-1 and TRBJ2-7; 11 bases are shared with TRBD1. The CDR3 loop spans 13 amino acids. The germline CDR1 and CDR2 sequences are SQVTM and ANQGSEA. The trim removed 6 bases at V and 6 bases at J, leaving 7 bases unmatched. In nucleotides, the CDR3 is TGCAGCGTGGCCGGACAGGGGGCAAGCGAGCAGTACTTC. Residues: CSVAGQGASEQYF.

The rearrangement uses TRBV25-1 and TRBJ1-1, with 9 bases lining up with TRBD1. Trimming took 6 bases from V and 4 from J; bases not matched to a gene: 6. The length of the CDR3 is 14 residues. CDR1 and CDR2 (germline): MGHDK, SYGVNS. CDR3 DNA: TGTGCCAGCAGGAAGGACAGGGGATCCACTGAAGCTTTCTTT. Its protein is CASRKDRGSTEAFF.

The chain carries TRBV2 and TRBJ1-5, with 7 bases matching TRBD1. Germline V gene data show CDR1 as SNHLY and CDR2 as FYNNEI. This CDR3 is built from 13 residues. V dropped 4 bases and J dropped 6; count of bases not matched to a gene: 3. The CDR3: CASSGQGAQPQHF. The CDR3 region has the DNA TGTGCCAGCAGTGGACAGGGTGCTCAGCCCCAGCATTTT.

The chain links TRBV6-5 to TRBJ1-4; maybe TRBD1 (5 bases). This CDR3 is 14 amino acids long. Germline loops: CDR1 MNHEY, CDR2 SVGAGI. V was pared by 6 bases and J by 3 bases, with 11 bases between. The CDR3: CASRETASNEKLFF. DNA for the CDR3: TGTGCCAGCAGGGAGACAGCTTCTAATGAAAAACTGTTTTTT.

CDR3 coding DNA: TGTGCCAGCAGTTCCGGAGGCACCGGGGAGCTGTTTTTT. It specifies CASSSGGTGELFF. The gene calls are TRBV28 and TRBJ2-2; tentatively, D is TRBD2 (5 bases). CDR1 MDHEN and CDR2 SYDVKM come from the germline V gene. Trimming cost V 4 bases and J 4 bases, with 7 bases left between them. CDR3 length: 13 amino acids.

This chain uses TRBV5-1 with TRBJ2-3; 10 bases align to TRBD1. Unmatched junction bases numbered 9, after V lost 1 base and J lost 1 base. The CDR3 runs to 18 residues. CDR1 and CDR2 from the germline V gene are SGHRS and YFSETQ. Here the CDR3 DNA reads TGCGCCAGCAGCTTGTGGACAGGGGGACAGGTTCGCACAGATACGCAGTATTTT. Protein: CASSLWTGGQVRTDTQYF.

The rearrangement joins TRBV2 to TRBJ2-1; 13 bases align to TRBD2. The CDR3 extends over 14 amino acids. Germline CDR1 is SNHLY and CDR2 is FYNNEI. V lost 8 bases and J lost 9; bases outside the gene matches: 7. The CDR3 nucleotides read TGTGCCAGCGGCGGACTAGCGGGAGCTGGTGAGCAGTTCTTC. Encoded protein: CASGGLAGAGEQFF. Full variable domain (outside the CDR3, taken from reference TRBV2 and TRBJ2-1): EPEVTQTPSHQVTQMGQEVILRCVPISNHLYFYWYRQILGQKVEFLVSFYNNEISEKSEIFDDQFSVERPDGSNFTLKIRSTKLEDSAMYFCASGGLAGAGEQFFGPGTRLTVL.

V usage is TRBV9 and J usage is TRBJ2-3; 11 nucleotides line up with TRBD2. V shed 0 bases and J 5 bases; nucleotides not matched to a gene: 5. From germline, CDR1 is SGDLS and CDR2 YYNGEE. This CDR3 has 16 amino acids. The CDR3 DNA is TGTGCCAGCAGCGTAGTAGCGGGAGGGCCCGGAGATACGCAGTATTTT. Translated: CASSVVAGGPGDTQYF.

The chain has TRBV29-1 and TRBJ2-5; TRBD1 agrees at 8 bases. CDR1 and CDR2 (germline): SQVTM, ANQGSEA. CDR3 length: 17 residues. Unmatched junction bases numbered 9, after V lost 0 bases and J lost 0 bases. CDR3 residues: CSVEDPFATGDQETQYF. Written as DNA, the CDR3 is TGCAGCGTTGAAGATCCTTTTGCGACAGGGGACCAAGAGACCCAGTACTTC.

The chain uses TRBV28 and TRBJ2-5; 7 bases match TRBD2. The CDR3 length is 15 residues. Germline V gene sequence: CDR1 MDHEN, CDR2 SYDVKM. The V segment lost 5 bases and the J segment 8 bases; nucleotides outside the gene matches: 14. The CDR3 nucleotides read TGTGCCAGCAGTCCTAGATCGGGGAGGGGAGATACCCAGTACTTC. This encodes CASSPRSGRGDTQYF.

The V gene is TRBV5-3, the J gene TRBJ2-3, with 8 bases identical to TRBD2. TRBV5-3 is classed as an ORF, of uncertain function. The CDR3 spans 15 residues. With 0 bases clipped from V and 6 bases from J, the junction kept 6 bases outside the gene matches. The CDR3 spells CARSLGEAGADTQYF. The DNA of the CDR3 is TGTGCCAGAAGCTTGGGCGAAGCGGGAGCTGATACGCAGTATTTT.